This TCR beta chain was sequenced during a study of blood T cell repertoires in COVID-19. Enrollees, about 18 to 89 years old, lived in approximately 24 US areas. Cohort placement rested on clinical history that participants reported themselves. Recovered status in Cohort 3 required two negative PCRs, clearance, or symptom resolution. Only in-frame clones appear in the TCRdb table, and some are missing; sequencing was by immunoSEQ multiplex PCR. Of roughly 300,000 clones detected, roughly 90% appear once; the ten largest clones hold around 1.1%. The CDR3 covers 14 residues. Material for sequencing was PBMCs or T cells enriched from blood (not recorded which). This chain uses TRBV21-1 with TRBJ2-5; the DNA was not used to check the table's D call, TRBD1. TRBV21-1 is assigned pseudogene status. The TCR was taken from a woman aged 25 to 39 who had recovered from COVID-19. This CDR3 reads CASSTPRGEETQYF. The CDR3 DNA follows: TGTGCCAGCAGCACCCCCAGGGGAGAAGAGACCCAGTACTTC.